This is a list of T cell receptor beta chains from one sample in a study of blood T cell repertoires in COVID-19. Sequencing used immunoSEQ multiplex PCR; TCRdb keeps in-frame clones, though not all of them. The sample shows 350,000 to 550,000 clones, 70% to 90% of them seen only once. Sequenced material: PBMCs or T cells enriched from blood (not recorded which). These receptors all stem from a woman under 30 with acute COVID-19. CDR3s include the opening cysteine and the closing phenylalanine or tryptophan. The D gene is left open where the match is weak. Part of the rows lack a size; the others show once, few, many or a class for expanded clones.

V	size	D	J	DNA	CDR3
TRBV28	-	-	TRBJ1-1	TGTGCCAGCAGTTTAGATCGGTCGGGGGCTTTCTTT	CASSLDRSGAFF
TRBV6-2/TRBV6-3	-	-	TRBJ1-5	TGTGCCAGCAGTCCGCCGAACCCCTTACTTTCCAGCAATCAGCCCCAGCATTTT	CASSPPNPLLSSNQPQHF
TRBV6-2/TRBV6-3	-	TRBD1	TRBJ2-2	TGTGCCAGCAGTTACAGTCCCGGGACAGGGACTACCGGGGAGCTGTTTTTT	CASSYSPGTGTTGELFF
TRBV29-1	-	-	TRBJ1-4	TGCAGCGTTGATGTCGGTTTAGAGAATAATGAAAAACTGTTTTTT	CSVDVGLENNEKLFF
TRBV9	-	TRBD1	TRBJ1-1	TGTGCCAGCAGCGACCTAAGACAGGGAGAGAACACTGAAGCTTTCTTT	CASSDLRQGENTEAFF
TRBV5-1	-	TRBD2	TRBJ2-1	TGCGCCAGCAGCTTAGGAGGAGCGGGGGGCATTAATGAGCAGTTCTTC	CASSLGGAGGINEQFF
TRBV5-6	-	TRBD1	TRBJ1-6	TGTGCCAGCAGCTTGGCCGGGACAGGGCTGAATTCACCCCTCCACTTT	CASSLAGTGLNSPLHF
TRBV29-1	once	-	TRBJ2-1	TGCAGCGTTGCCCACACAACGGGGAATGAGCAGTTCTTC	CSVAHTTGNEQFF
TRBV7-9	-	-	TRBJ2-1	TGTGCCAGCAGCTTGGTTACAGGGTCCCCTTTCGATGAGCAGTTCTTC	CASSLVTGSPFDEQFF
TRBV7-2	-	-	TRBJ1-2	TGTGCCAGCAGCTTACCCCTGGGCAGGGGCGATGGCTACACCTTC	CASSLPLGRGDGYTF
TRBV11-2	-	TRBD1	TRBJ1-4	TGTGCCAGCAGCTTAGATTACAGGGGGGGCGAAAAACTGTTTTTT	CASSLDYRGGEKLFF
TRBV27	-	TRBD2	TRBJ2-1	TGTGCCAGCAGCTTTAGCGGGAGGGAACCGTTCTTC	CASSFSGREPFF
TRBV10-1	few	TRBD1	TRBJ2-7	TGCGCCAGCAGTGAGTCGGACAGGGCCTACGAGCAGTACTTC	CASSESDRAYEQYF
TRBV4-2	-	-	TRBJ1-2	TGTGCCAGCAGCCAAGGTCTCTGGACACCCTCCTATGGCTACACCTTC	CASSQGLWTPSYGYTF
TRBV3-1/TRBV3-2	-	-	TRBJ2-5	TGTGCCAGCAGCCAGGCCCTTACAGGGTTCAAAGAGACCCAGTACTTC	CASSQALTGFKETQYF
TRBV15	-	TRBD2	TRBJ2-1	TGTGCCACCAGCAGAACCGCGCGGACTAGCGGCTACAATGAGCAGTTCTTC	CATSRTARTSGYNEQFF
TRBV28	-	-	TRBJ2-5	TGTGCCAGCAGTTCCCCAACTGTAGCGGCCCAAGAGACCCAGTACTTC	CASSSPTVAAQETQYF
TRBV5-1	-	TRBD2	TRBJ2-1	TGCGCCAGCAGCCTAACCGGGACTAGCGGGAGCGCCTACAATGAGCAGTTCTTC	CASSLTGTSGSAYNEQFF
TRBV5-4	-	-	TRBJ1-2	TGTGCCAGCAGCTTTCCTATGACACCTAACTATGGCTACACCTTC	CASSFPMTPNYGYTF
TRBV27	-	-	TRBJ2-3	TGTGCCAGCAGTAAGGAGTTGGTCACAGATACGCAGTATTTT	CASSKELVTDTQYF
TRBV9	-	-	TRBJ1-3	TGTGCCAGCAGCGTAGATCCCAGTGGAAACACCATATATTTT	CASSVDPSGNTIYF
TRBV7-2	-	TRBD2	TRBJ2-7	TGTGCCAGCAGCCCGACGGGACTAGCGGGAGTAATAGAGGCCTACGAGCAGTACTTC	CASSPTGLAGVIEAYEQYF
TRBV19	-	-	TRBJ2-3	TGTGCCAGTAGTATACAGGCGAGCACAGATACGCAGTATTTT	CASSIQASTDTQYF
TRBV5-1	-	-	TRBJ1-1	TGCGCCAGCAGCCGACTTTTTCAACAGCGGCGGGATGAAGCTTTCTTT	CASSRLFQQRRDEAFF
TRBV10-3	few	-	TRBJ1-5	TGTGCCATCAGTCCGGGTACTCCCAATCAGCCCCAGCATTTT	CAISPGTPNQPQHF
TRBV7-9	few	TRBD1	TRBJ1-1	TGTGCCAGCAGCTGGGGACAGGGGAACACTGAAGCTTTCTTT	CASSWGQGNTEAFF
TRBV27	-	-	TRBJ2-1	TGTGCCAGCGGTAAGACTAGGATCGAGCAGTTCTTC	CASGKTRIEQFF
TRBV19	-	-	TRBJ2-5	TGTGCCAGTAGTATAGATCGGTCTATAGAGACCCAGTACTTC	CASSIDRSIETQYF
TRBV12-3/TRBV12-4	-	-	TRBJ1-1	TGTGCCAGCAGTGGAGGGGTACACACTGAAGCTTTCTTT	CASSGGVHTEAFF
TRBV30	-	-	TRBJ2-5	TGTGCCTGGGGACTATCAGAGACCCAGTACTTC	CAWGLSETQYF
TRBV11-3	-	TRBD2	TRBJ2-1	TGTGCCAGCAGCTCACTGACTAGCGGGTCCTACAATGAGCAGTTCTTC	CASSSLTSGSYNEQFF
TRBV5-1	-	-	TRBJ1-1	TGCGCCAGCAGCTTGGAACAGGGTCTTAAGAACACTGAAGCTTTCTTT	CASSLEQGLKNTEAFF
TRBV9	-	TRBD2	TRBJ2-2	TGTGCCAGCACGGGACTAGCGGGAGATGCCGGGGAGCTGTTTTTT	CASTGLAGDAGELFF
TRBV28	-	-	TRBJ1-2	TGTGCCAGCAGTTCCAGGGGAGAAGCTAACTATGGCTACACCTTC	CASSSRGEANYGYTF
TRBV19	few	TRBD2	TRBJ2-7	TGTGCCAGTAGTGGCAGCGGGAGTTTGAACGAGCAGTACTTC	CASSGSGSLNEQYF
TRBV28	-	-	TRBJ1-2	TGTGCCAGCAGTTTAGGTACGGTTCCCAACTATGGCTACACCTTC	CASSLGTVPNYGYTF
TRBV6-5	-	-	TRBJ1-1	TGTGCCAGCACCTCCTTGAACACTGAAGCTTTCTTT	CASTSLNTEAFF
TRBV2	-	TRBD1	TRBJ1-3	TGTGCCAGCACTCGGACAGGCTCTGGAAACACCATATATTTT	CASTRTGSGNTIYF
TRBV12-3/TRBV12-4	-	-	TRBJ1-1	TGTGCCACCACAGGAAAGGGAGGCACTGAAGCTTTCTTT	CATTGKGGTEAFF
TRBV7-3	-	TRBD2	TRBJ2-2	TGTGCCAGCAGCTTGCCGGGACTAGCGGGGGAGACCGGGGAGCTGTTTTTT	CASSLPGLAGETGELFF
TRBV23-1	-	-	TRBJ2-5	TGCGCCAGCAGTCAATCTCCCGGCAGGGTCTACGAGACCCAGTACTTC	CASSQSPGRVYETQYF
TRBV10-2	-	TRBD1	TRBJ2-7	TGCGCCAGCAGTGATTTACGGGACAGAGTTTACTACGAGCAGTACTTC	CASSDLRDRVYYEQYF
TRBV7-9	once	TRBD1	TRBJ2-5	TGTGCCAGCAGCTTAGAACTGGGACAGGGGTTCCAAGAGACCCAGTACTTC	CASSLELGQGFQETQYF
TRBV6-2/TRBV6-3	-	TRBD2	TRBJ2-5	TGTGCCAGCAGTTTACCCTCTATGTCTGGGCTAGCGGTTCAAGAGACCCAGTACTTC	CASSLPSMSGLAVQETQYF
TRBV7-2	-	TRBD1	TRBJ1-6	TGTGCCAGCAGCACACCGGGACAGGGACTTCGGAATTCACCCCTCCACTTT	CASSTPGQGLRNSPLHF
TRBV7-3	-	TRBD1	TRBJ1-2	TGTGCCAGCAGCGAATGGACAGGTGGCTATGGCTACACCTTC	CASSEWTGGYGYTF
TRBV24-1	-	TRBD1	TRBJ2-7	TGTGCCACCAGTGCCAAACCCCAGGGACAGAGATACGAGCAGTACTTC	CATSAKPQGQRYEQYF
TRBV5-1	once	-	TRBJ1-1	TGCGCCAGCAGCTTGGACTCGACAGGTGGTATAGAAGCTTTCTTT	CASSLDSTGGIEAFF
TRBV29-1	-	-	TRBJ1-1	TGCAGCGTTGACACTGGACAGAGGAACACTGAAGCTTTCTTT	CSVDTGQRNTEAFF
TRBV10-3	-	-	TRBJ1-5	TGTGCCATCAGTGAAAGGGCCGGGATTAGCAATCAGCCCCAGCATTTT	CAISERAGISNQPQHF
TRBV5-6	-	-	TRBJ2-3	TGTGCCAGCAGCTTGGTTGGGGGCCTTAATACAGATACGCAGTATTTT	CASSLVGGLNTDTQYF
TRBV27	-	TRBD1	TRBJ2-7	TGTGCCAGCAGTTTAGGGAACTTACGGGACAGACCCTACGAGCAGTACTTC	CASSLGNLRDRPYEQYF
TRBV7-2	-	-	TRBJ2-5	TGTGCCAGCAGCTTATCAGGGGCAGGGGAGACCCAGTACTTC	CASSLSGAGETQYF
TRBV18	-	TRBD1	TRBJ1-2	TGTGCCAGCTCACGGGACAGGGGCTATGGCTACACCTTC	CASSRDRGYGYTF